This T cell receptor (beta chain) was sequenced for a study of T cell changes during pregnancy in multiple sclerosis. V gave up 5 bases and J gave up 3 bases; unmatched junction bases: 2. The CDR3 has 13 residues. Germline loops: CDR1 MNHEY, CDR2 SVGAGI. Data came from immunoSEQ multiplex PCR; TCRdb stores just in-frame clones and leaves some out. Seen here are around 56,000 clones, less than 95% observed once, and the top ten hold roughly 2%. The rearrangement uses TRBV6-5 and TRBJ2-7; 9 nucleotides align to TRBD1. The specimen was peripheral blood, collected in the first trimester of pregnancy. The receptor was isolated from a female donor in good health, enrolled as a control in a pregnancy study. In DNA, the CDR3 is TGTGCCAGCAGTCGGACAGGGGACTACGAGCAGTACTTC. The encoded protein is CASSRTGDYEQYF.